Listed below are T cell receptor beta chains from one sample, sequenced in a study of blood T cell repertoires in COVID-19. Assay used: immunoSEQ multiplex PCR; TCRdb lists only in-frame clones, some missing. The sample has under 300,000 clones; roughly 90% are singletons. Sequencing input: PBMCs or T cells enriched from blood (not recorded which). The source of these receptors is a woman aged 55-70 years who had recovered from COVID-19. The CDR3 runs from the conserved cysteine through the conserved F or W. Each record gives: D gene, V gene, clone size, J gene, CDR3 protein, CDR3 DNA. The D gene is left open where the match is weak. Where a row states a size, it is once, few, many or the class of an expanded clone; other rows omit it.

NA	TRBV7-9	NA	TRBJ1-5	CASSLFSGEAGQPQHF	TGTGCCAGCAGCTTATTCTCGGGTGAGGCTGGACAGCCCCAGCATTTT
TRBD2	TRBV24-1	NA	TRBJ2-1	CATSDQLAGEEQFF	TGTGCCACCAGTGACCAACTAGCGGGAGAGGAGCAGTTCTTC
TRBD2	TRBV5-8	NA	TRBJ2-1	CASRWTGTSGAYNEQFF	TGTGCCAGCAGATGGACTGGGACTAGCGGGGCCTACAATGAGCAGTTCTTC
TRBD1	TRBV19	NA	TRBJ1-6	CAASPGQGRSPLHF	TGTGCGGCTTCACCGGGACAGGGTCGTTCACCCCTCCACTTT
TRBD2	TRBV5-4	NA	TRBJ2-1	CASSIGQGGYNEQFF	TGTGCCAGCAGCATCGGCCAGGGAGGGTACAATGAGCAGTTCTTC
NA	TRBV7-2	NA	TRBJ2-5	CASSSQAQETQYF	TGTGCCAGCAGCTCACAGGCCCAAGAGACCCAGTACTTC
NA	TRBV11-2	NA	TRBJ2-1	CASSLLAAYNEQFF	TGTGCCAGCAGCTTACTAGCCGCCTACAATGAGCAGTTCTTC
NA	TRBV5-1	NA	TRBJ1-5	CASSLGGGAYQPQHF	TGCGCCAGCAGCTTGGGTGGGGGCGCTTATCAGCCCCAGCATTTT
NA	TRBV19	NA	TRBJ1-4	CALRGRARGGEKLFF	TGTGCCCTCCGAGGGCGAGCTAGGGGAGGCGAAAAACTGTTTTTT
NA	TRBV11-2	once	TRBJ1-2	CASSSIGTVYGYTF	TGTGCCAGCAGCTCCATCGGGACTGTCTATGGCTACACCTTC
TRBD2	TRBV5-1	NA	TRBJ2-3	CASSSQRGDTDTQYF	TGCGCCAGCAGCTCCCAGCGGGGGGACACAGATACGCAGTATTTT
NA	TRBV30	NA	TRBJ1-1	CAWSVLGVGTEAFF	TGTGCCTGGAGTGTATTAGGGGTCGGCACTGAAGCTTTCTTT
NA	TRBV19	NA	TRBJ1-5	CASTQLLGGNQPQHF	TGTGCCAGTACCCAACTTTTAGGCGGGAATCAGCCCCAGCATTTT
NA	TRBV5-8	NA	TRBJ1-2	CASSLGTYNYGYTF	TGTGCCAGCAGCTTGGGGACATATAACTATGGCTACACCTTC
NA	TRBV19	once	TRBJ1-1	CATQGMAGNTEAFF	TGTGCCACCCAGGGGATGGCGGGGAACACTGAAGCTTTCTTT
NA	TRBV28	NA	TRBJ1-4	CASSSPIPRGNEKLFF	TGTGCCAGCAGTTCGCCGATCCCCAGGGGTAATGAAAAACTGTTTTTT
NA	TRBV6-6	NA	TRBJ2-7	CASSYETQSYEQYF	TGTGCCAGCAGTTATGAGACACAAAGCTACGAGCAGTACTTC
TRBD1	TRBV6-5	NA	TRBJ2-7	CASSGRQGAYEQYF	TGTGCCAGCAGCGGAAGACAGGGGGCGTACGAGCAGTACTTC
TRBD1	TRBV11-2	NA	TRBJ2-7	CASSTRDRVQGSYEQYF	TGTGCCAGCAGCACCCGGGACAGGGTACAGGGGTCCTACGAGCAGTACTTC
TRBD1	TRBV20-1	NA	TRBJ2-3	CSASRRQGSTDTQYF	TGCAGTGCTAGTCGACGACAGGGCTCAACAGATACGCAGTATTTT
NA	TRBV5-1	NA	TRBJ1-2	CASSSDTLDGYTF	TGCGCCAGCAGCTCTGACACCCTGGATGGCTACACCTTC
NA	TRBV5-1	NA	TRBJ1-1	CASSSNSPGTSEAFF	TGCGCCAGCAGCTCCAACTCCCCTGGGACAAGTGAAGCTTTCTTT
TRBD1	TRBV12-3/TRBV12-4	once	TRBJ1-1	CASSGDRGTEAFF	TGTGCCAGCAGCGGCGACAGGGGGACTGAAGCTTTCTTT
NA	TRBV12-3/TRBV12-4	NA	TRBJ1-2	CASSPDSDYGYTF	TGTGCCAGCAGTCCGGACAGTGACTATGGCTACACCTTC
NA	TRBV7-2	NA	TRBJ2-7	CASSLAQAGEREQYF	TGTGCCAGCAGCTTAGCCCAGGCAGGGGAACGCGAGCAGTACTTC
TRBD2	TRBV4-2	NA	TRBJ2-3	CASSQEASGTTDTQYF	TGTGCCAGCAGCCAAGAGGCTAGCGGTACCACAGATACGCAGTATTTT
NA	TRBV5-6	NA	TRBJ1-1	CASSLNFGAGTEAFF	TGTGCCAGCAGCTTGAACTTTGGAGCGGGCACTGAAGCTTTCTTT
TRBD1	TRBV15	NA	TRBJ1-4	CATSRASDRVNEKLFF	TGTGCCACCAGCAGAGCCTCGGACAGGGTTAATGAAAAACTGTTTTTT
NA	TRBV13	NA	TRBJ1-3	CASSLVGLIYF	TGTGCCAGCAGCTTAGTCGGACTCATATATTTT
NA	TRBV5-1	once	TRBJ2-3	CASSLLADTQYF	TGCGCCAGCAGCTTACTAGCAGATACGCAGTATTTT
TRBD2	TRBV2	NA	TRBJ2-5	CASSEGWRERETQYF	TGTGCCAGCAGTGAGGGATGGCGGGAGCGAGAGACCCAGTACTTC
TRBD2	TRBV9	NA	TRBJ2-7	CASSEGAGGTYEQYF	TGTGCCAGCAGCGAGGGGGCGGGAGGGACCTACGAGCAGTACTTC
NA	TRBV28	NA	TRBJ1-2	CAISSSGYGYTF	TGTGCCATCAGCTCGTCCGGCTATGGCTACACCTTC
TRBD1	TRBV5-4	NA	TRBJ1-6	CASSLGGTGRDSPLHF	TGTGCCAGCAGCTTGGGGGGGACAGGGAGGGATTCACCCCTCCACTTT
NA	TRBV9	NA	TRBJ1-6	CASSVGSYNSPLHF	TGTGCCAGCAGCGTAGGGAGTTATAATTCACCCCTCCACTTT
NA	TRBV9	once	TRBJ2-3	CASSLSLTDTQYF	TGTGCCAGCAGCCTATCTCTCACAGATACGCAGTATTTT
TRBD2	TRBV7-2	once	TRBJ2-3	CASSPFSGSDTQYF	TGTGCCAGCAGCCCATTTAGCGGGAGTGATACGCAGTATTTT
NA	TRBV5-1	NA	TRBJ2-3	CASSLAGAGEPDTQYF	TGCGCCAGCAGCTTGGCTGGTGCAGGGGAGCCAGATACGCAGTATTTT
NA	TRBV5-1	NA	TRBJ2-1	CASSLVGRGDEQFF	TGCGCCAGCAGCTTGGTGGGCAGGGGCGATGAGCAGTTCTTC
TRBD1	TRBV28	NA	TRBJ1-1	CASRPGQRNTEAFF	TGTGCCAGCAGGCCGGGACAGAGAAACACTGAAGCTTTCTTT
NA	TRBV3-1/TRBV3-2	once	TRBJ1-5	CASSQDGGLGNQPQHF	TGTGCCAGCAGCCAAGACGGTGGTTTAGGCAATCAGCCCCAGCATTTT
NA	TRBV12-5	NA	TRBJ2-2	CASGLGGTTNTGELFF	TGTGCTAGTGGTTTGGGAGGGACAACGAACACCGGGGAGCTGTTTTTT
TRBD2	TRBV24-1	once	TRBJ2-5	CATSDSRGLAGSQETQYF	TGTGCCACCAGTGATTCCCGGGGACTAGCGGGTAGCCAAGAGACCCAGTACTTC
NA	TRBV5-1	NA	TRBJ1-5	CASSLQGRGGQPQHF	TGCGCCAGCAGCTTACAGGGTCGTGGTGGTCAGCCCCAGCATTTT
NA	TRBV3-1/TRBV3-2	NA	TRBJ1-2	CASSQALSQAYGYTF	TGTGCCAGCAGCCAAGCCTTGTCACAGGCCTATGGCTACACCTTC
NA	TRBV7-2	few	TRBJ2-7	CASSLVPGPGYEQYF	TGTGCCAGCAGCTTAGTGCCAGGCCCAGGGTACGAGCAGTACTTC
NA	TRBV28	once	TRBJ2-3	CASSLFPTDTQYF	TGTGCCAGCAGTTTATTTCCGACAGATACGCAGTATTTT
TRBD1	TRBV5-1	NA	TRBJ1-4	CASSLGGGYATNEKLFF	TGCGCCAGCAGCTTGGGAGGGGGCTATGCAACTAATGAAAAACTGTTTTTT
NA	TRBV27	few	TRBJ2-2	CASSLRRDGGELFF	TGTGCCAGCAGTTTAAGGAGGGACGGCGGGGAGCTGTTTTTT
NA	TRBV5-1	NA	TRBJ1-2	CASSLEYREGGYTF	TGCGCCAGCAGCTTGGAGTACAGGGAAGGCGGCTACACCTTC
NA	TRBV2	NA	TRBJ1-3	CASRTAGNTIYF	TGTGCCAGCAGGACAGCTGGAAACACCATATATTTT
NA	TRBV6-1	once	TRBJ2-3	CASSELAERTDTQYF	TGTGCCAGCAGTGAGTTAGCGGAGCGCACAGATACGCAGTATTTT
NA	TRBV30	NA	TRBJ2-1	CAWNSYNEQFF	TGTGCCTGGAACAGCTACAATGAGCAGTTCTTC
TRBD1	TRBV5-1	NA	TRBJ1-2	CASSLGTGVLYGYTF	TGCGCCAGCAGCTTGGGGACAGGGGTTCTCTATGGCTACACCTTC
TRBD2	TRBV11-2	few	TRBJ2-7	CASSFSSGYEQYF	TGTGCCAGCAGCTTTTCTAGCGGCTACGAGCAGTACTTC